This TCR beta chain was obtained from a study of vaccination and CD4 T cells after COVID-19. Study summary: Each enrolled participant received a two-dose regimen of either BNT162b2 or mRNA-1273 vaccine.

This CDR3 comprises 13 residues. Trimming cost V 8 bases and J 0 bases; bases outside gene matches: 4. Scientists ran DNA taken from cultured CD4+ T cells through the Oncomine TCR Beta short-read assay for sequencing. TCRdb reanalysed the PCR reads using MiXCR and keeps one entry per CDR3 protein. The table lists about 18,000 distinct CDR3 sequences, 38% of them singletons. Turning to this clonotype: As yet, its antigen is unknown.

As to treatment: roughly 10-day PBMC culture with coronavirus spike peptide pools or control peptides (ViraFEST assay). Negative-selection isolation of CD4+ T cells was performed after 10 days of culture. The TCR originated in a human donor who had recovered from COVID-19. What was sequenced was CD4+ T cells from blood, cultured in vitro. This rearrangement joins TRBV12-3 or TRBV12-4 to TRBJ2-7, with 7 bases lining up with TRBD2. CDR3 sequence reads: CASAGAVSYEQYF. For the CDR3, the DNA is TGTGCCAGCGCGGGAGCCGTCTCCTACGAGCAGTACTTC.